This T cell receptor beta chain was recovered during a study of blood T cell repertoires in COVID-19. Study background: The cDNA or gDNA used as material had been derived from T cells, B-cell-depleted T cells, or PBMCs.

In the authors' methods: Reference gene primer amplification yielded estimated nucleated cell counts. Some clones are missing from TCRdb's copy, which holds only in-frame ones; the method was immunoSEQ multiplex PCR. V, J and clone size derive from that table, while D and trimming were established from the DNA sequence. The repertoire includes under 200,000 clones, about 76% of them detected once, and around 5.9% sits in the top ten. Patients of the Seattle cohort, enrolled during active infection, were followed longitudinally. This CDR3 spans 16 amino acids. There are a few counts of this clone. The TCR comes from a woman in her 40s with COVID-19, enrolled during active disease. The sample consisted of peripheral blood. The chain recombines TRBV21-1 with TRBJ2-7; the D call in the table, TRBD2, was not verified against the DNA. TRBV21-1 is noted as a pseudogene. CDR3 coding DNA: TGTGCCAGCAGCAAACTAGCGGGGTTAAGCTCCTACGAGCAGTACTTC. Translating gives CASSKLAGLSSYEQYF.